Listed below are T cell receptor beta chains from one sample, sequenced in a study of T-cell reconstitution after alpha-beta-depleted transplantation in children. MiXCR was run by TCRdb on the PCR reads, yielding one entry per CDR3 protein. This sample yields about 980,000 distinct CDR3 sequences, of which about 30% are seen a single time; about 28% belongs to the top ten. Sequenced here: PBMCs, mostly from graft donor cells, sampled 360 days after TCRalphabeta/CD19-depleted stem cell transplant. These receptors all come from a boy less than two years old who had a stem cell transplant for SCID, so the T cells may come from the graft donor. CDR3s include the opening cysteine and the closing phenylalanine or tryptophan. D genes are given only for firm matches. Only some rows state a clone size, as once, few, many or a class for expanded clones.

j_call v_call d_call clone_size cdr3_nt cdr3_aa
TRBJ2-2 TRBV7-9 TRBD1 NA TGTGCCAGCAACCCGCAGGGACAGCTCACCGGGGAGCTGTTTTTT CASNPQGQLTGELFF
TRBJ2-1 TRBV6-2/TRBV6-3 TRBD2 once TGTGCCAGCAGCCCCCGGACTAGCGGGGGGATATACAATGAGCAGTTCTTC CASSPRTSGGIYNEQFF
TRBJ2-3 TRBV9 TRBD1 few TGTGCCAGCACCCCCCGAGGGGGCCCGATGAGGACAGGGAGGACAGATACGCAGTATTTT CASTPRGGPMRTGRTDTQYF
TRBJ1-3 TRBV12-3/TRBV12-4 TRBD1 NA TGTGCCAGCAGCCTCCGGGACAGGCTACTGTCGGGATCTGGAAACACCATATATTTT CASSLRDRLLSGSGNTIYF
TRBJ2-7 TRBV28 TRBD2 few TGTGCCAGCAGTTTGGGCTCCTTCGGGAGGGGCATCTACGAGCAGTACTTC CASSLGSFGRGIYEQYF
TRBJ2-3 TRBV12-3/TRBV12-4 TRBD1 few TGTGCCAGCAGTCGGGACAGGAACACAGATACGCAGTATTTT CASSRDRNTDTQYF
TRBJ2-3 TRBV12-3/TRBV12-4 TRBD1 NA TGTGCCAGCAGTTTGGGGACAGGGGTGGATACGCAGTATTTT CASSLGTGVDTQYF
TRBJ2-1 TRBV12-3/TRBV12-4 TRBD1 few TGTGCCAGCAGCCGGGACAGGGCTCGGGGATCCTACAATGAGCAGTTCTTC CASSRDRARGSYNEQFF
TRBJ1-2 TRBV11-2 NA few TGTGCCAGCAGCTTAGATAGGGGAGCCGGCTACACCTTC CASSLDRGAGYTF
TRBJ2-5 TRBV6-1 NA once TGTGCCAGTACGGGGTGGGCACAAGAGACCCAGTACTTC CASTGWAQETQYF
TRBJ2-7 TRBV6-1 NA medium-sized TGTGCCAGCAGTGAGGTTGGGGGTTCCTACGAGCAGTACTTC CASSEVGGSYEQYF
TRBJ2-7 TRBV5-1 NA NA TGCGCCAGCAGCTTGGAATCGGGACGGAGATTGGGCTACGAGCAGTACTTC CASSLESGRRLGYEQYF
TRBJ2-3 TRBV11-2 TRBD2 NA TGTGCCAGCAGCCCCGTTCGCGGGGGGATTACTAGCACAGATACGCAGTATTTT CASSPVRGGITSTDTQYF
TRBJ2-2 TRBV24-1 NA NA TGTGCCACCAGTCCCCCGAACACCGGGGAGCTGTTTTTT CATSPPNTGELFF
TRBJ2-1 TRBV9 TRBD1 NA TGTGCCAGCAGCGGATCGGGACAGGCCCACAATGAGCAGTTCTTC CASSGSGQAHNEQFF
TRBJ1-1 TRBV4-3 NA few TGCGCCAGCAGCCAAGACAGAACGAACACTGAAGCTTTCTTT CASSQDRTNTEAFF
TRBJ2-5 TRBV28 NA NA TGTGCCAGCAGTTCATCGGGGGTGCGGGGCCAATACCAAGAGACCCAGTACTTC CASSSSGVRGQYQETQYF
TRBJ2-2 TRBV11-3 TRBD1 few TGTGCCAGCAGCTTGCGTGGGACAGGGGACACCGGGGAGCTGTTTTTT CASSLRGTGDTGELFF
TRBJ2-6 TRBV12-3/TRBV12-4 NA many TGTGCCAGCAGCATCCAGGGAACCGGGGCCAACGTCCTGACTTTC CASSIQGTGANVLTF
TRBJ2-1 TRBV20-1 TRBD2 few TGCAGTGCTAGAAAGGTTAGCGGGGTCCACAATGAGCAGTTCTTC CSARKVSGVHNEQFF
TRBJ2-2 TRBV4-2 TRBD1 few TGTGCCAGCAGCCAAAGGTCGGGGCAGGGGGACACCGGGGAGCTGTTTTTT CASSQRSGQGDTGELFF
TRBJ2-7 TRBV20-1 NA many TGCAGTGCTAGAGCGGTAGGGAAGGCCTACGAGCAGTACTTC CSARAVGKAYEQYF
TRBJ2-1 TRBV5-1 NA few TGCGCCAGCAGCATCACCCCGCGGTACAATGAGCAGTTCTTC CASSITPRYNEQFF
TRBJ2-5 TRBV4-1 TRBD2 few TGCGCCAGCAGCCAAGGGTCGGGGGGGCTGGAGACCCAGTACTTC CASSQGSGGLETQYF
TRBJ2-6 TRBV11-2 NA NA TGTGCCAGCAGCCCCTCCCCGGGACAAAATTTTCCCGGGGCCAACGTCCTGACTTTC CASSPSPGQNFPGANVLTF
TRBJ2-1 TRBV5-1 NA NA TGCGCCAGCCACGAAGGACCCTACAATGAGCAGTTCTTC CASHEGPYNEQFF
TRBJ2-1 TRBV3-1 NA NA TGTGCCAGCAGCCAAGTCCCCCATGAGCAGTTCTTC CASSQVPHEQFF
TRBJ2-5 TRBV5-1 TRBD2 few TGCGCCAGCAGCTCCTGGACTAGGCAAGAGACCCAGTACTTC CASSSWTRQETQYF
TRBJ2-1 TRBV20-1 TRBD1 few TGCAGTGCTAGAGTTGGCAGGGGGAACCAAAATGAGCAGTTCTTC CSARVGRGNQNEQFF
TRBJ2-3 TRBV29-1 NA NA TGCAGCGGGAACGGGGGGCGTGCAGATACGCAGTATTTT CSGNGGRADTQYF
TRBJ2-1 TRBV12-3/TRBV12-4 NA NA TGTGCCAGCAGTTTACCTTTGGGGAGAGGCCTCAATGAGCAGTTCTTC CASSLPLGRGLNEQFF
TRBJ2-3 TRBV11-3 TRBD2 many TGTGCCAGCAGCCTACTAGCGGACACAGATACGCAGTATTTT CASSLLADTDTQYF
TRBJ2-5 TRBV5-1 NA few TGCGCCAGCACCAGCCTAACAGAGACCCAGTACTTC CASTSLTETQYF
TRBJ2-5 TRBV4-3 NA NA TGCGCCAGCAGCCAAGATGAGGGCAGCCTCCAAGAGACCCAGTACTTC CASSQDEGSLQETQYF
TRBJ2-1 TRBV5-1 TRBD2 few TGCGCCAGCAGCTTGGGGGCTAGCGGGTACTCTAGCTCCTACAATGAGCAGTTCTTC CASSLGASGYSSSYNEQFF
TRBJ2-2 TRBV20-1 TRBD1 NA TGCAGTGCTAGAGAGGCCGGGACAGGGGGCACCGGGGAGCTGTTTTTT CSAREAGTGGTGELFF
TRBJ1-4 TRBV5-6 NA few TGTGCCAGCAGCTTGTCATTTGGCGGACAGCGATCTAATGAAAAACTGTTTTTT CASSLSFGGQRSNEKLFF
TRBJ2-1 TRBV10-3 TRBD2 NA TGTGCCATCAGTGAGTCGGGTCCGGGACTAGCGGGGGGGGCCAGTCGGAACAATGAGCAGTTCTTC CAISESGPGLAGGASRNNEQFF
TRBJ1-1 TRBV12-3/TRBV12-4 TRBD1 NA TGTGCCAGCAGTTTACCCCGGACAGGGGGGACTGAAGCTTTCTTT CASSLPRTGGTEAFF
TRBJ2-3 TRBV5-1 TRBD2 many TGTGCCAGCAGTCTGACTAGCGGGGGGAGCACAGATACGCAGTATTTT CASSLTSGGSTDTQYF
TRBJ2-1 TRBV7-9 NA NA TGTGCCAGCAGCCATCGACAGTACAATGAGCAGTTCTTC CASSHRQYNEQFF
TRBJ1-1 TRBV24-1 NA NA TGTGCCACCAGAGAAGGACAAGTGGGGAACACTGAAGCTTTCTTT CATREGQVGNTEAFF